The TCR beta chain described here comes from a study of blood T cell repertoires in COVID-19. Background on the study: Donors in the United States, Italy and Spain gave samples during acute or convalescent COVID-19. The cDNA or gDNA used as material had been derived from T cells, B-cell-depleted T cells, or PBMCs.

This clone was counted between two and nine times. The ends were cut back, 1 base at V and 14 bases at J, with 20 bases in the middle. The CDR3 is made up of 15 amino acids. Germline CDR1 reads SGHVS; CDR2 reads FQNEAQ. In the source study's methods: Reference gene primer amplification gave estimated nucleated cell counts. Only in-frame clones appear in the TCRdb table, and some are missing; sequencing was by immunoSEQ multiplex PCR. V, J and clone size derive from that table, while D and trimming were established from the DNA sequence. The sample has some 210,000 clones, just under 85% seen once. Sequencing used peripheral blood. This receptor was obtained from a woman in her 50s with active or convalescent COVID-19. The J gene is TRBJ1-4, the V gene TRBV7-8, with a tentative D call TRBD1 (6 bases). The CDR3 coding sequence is TGTGCCAGCAGCTTAGAAGGTCTATCTAATGGACAGCTGTTTTTT. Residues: CASSLEGLSNGQLFF.